The next 4 T cell receptor beta chains were all read from a single sample in a study of blood T cell repertoires in COVID-19. TCRdb's copy holds only in-frame clones and misses some; the assay was immunoSEQ multiplex PCR. The data contain 250,000 to 300,000 clones, around 89% of them singletons. Sequencing was done on a sample of peripheral blood. The source is a woman in her sixties with acute or convalescent COVID-19.

This clone was detected only a few times. The V gene is TRBV23-1, the J gene TRBJ2-5; 9 bases agree with TRBD2. TRBV23-1 is labeled an ORF, and its function is uncertain. The CDR3 has 15 residues. After removal of 4 bases from V and 7 bases from J, the junction contained 10 bases not matched to a gene. This CDR3 is CASSPGVAGVATQYF. CDR3 DNA sequence: TGCGCCAGCAGTCCTGGGGTAGCGGGAGTGGCGACCCAGTACTTC.

This rearrangement joins TRBV7-6 to TRBJ2-2, with a weak D call TRBD1 (6 bases). This CDR3 has 15 residues. Trimming stripped 2 bases from V and 1 base from J, with 8 bases between. Germline-derived CDR1 and CDR2 are SGHVS and FNYEAQ. For the CDR3, the DNA is TGTGCCAGCAGCTTACAAGGGGGGAACACCGGGGAGCTGTTTTTT. Its protein is CASSLQGGNTGELFF.

The V call is TRBV5-1, the J call TRBJ2-1, with 7 nucleotides matching TRBD1. Germline loops: CDR1 SGHRS, CDR2 YFSETQ. There are 14 residues in the CDR3. V lost 2 bases, J lost 5 bases, and 4 bases stayed unmatched. CDR3 residues: CASSFGTENNEQFF. The CDR3 DNA reads as TGCGCCAGCAGCTTTGGGACAGAGAACAATGAGCAGTTCTTC.

This clone was seen a few times. The V call is TRBV7-9, the J call TRBJ1-4; 8 bases match TRBD1. Germline CDR1 and CDR2: SEHNR and FQNEAQ (reference sequence). V lost 2 bases, J lost 8 bases, and 7 bases stayed unmatched. The CDR3 is 15 residues long. CDR3 bases: TGTGCCAGCAGCTTAAGGGCAGGGGGCGAGGAAAAACTGTTTTTT. Its translation is CASSLRAGGEEKLFF.